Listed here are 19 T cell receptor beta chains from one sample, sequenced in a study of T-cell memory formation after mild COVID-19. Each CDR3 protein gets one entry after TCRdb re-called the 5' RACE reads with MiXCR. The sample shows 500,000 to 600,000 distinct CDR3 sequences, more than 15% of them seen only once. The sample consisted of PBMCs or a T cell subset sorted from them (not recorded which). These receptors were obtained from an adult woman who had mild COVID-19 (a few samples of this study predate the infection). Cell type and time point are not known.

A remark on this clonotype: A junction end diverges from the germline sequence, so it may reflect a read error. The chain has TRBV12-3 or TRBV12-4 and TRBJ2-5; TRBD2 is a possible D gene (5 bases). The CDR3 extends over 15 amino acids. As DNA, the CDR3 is TGTGCCAGCAGACCCTCGAGGCGGGCCGAAGAGGCCCAGTACTTC. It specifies CASRPSRRAEEAQYF.

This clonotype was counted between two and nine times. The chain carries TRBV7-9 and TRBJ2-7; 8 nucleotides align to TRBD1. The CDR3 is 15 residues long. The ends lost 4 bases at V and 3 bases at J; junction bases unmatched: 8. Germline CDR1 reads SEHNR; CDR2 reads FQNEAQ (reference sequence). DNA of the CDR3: TGTGCCAGCAGCTCCGGACAGGGCGACAACTACGAGCAGTACTTC. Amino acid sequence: CASSSGQGDNYEQYF.

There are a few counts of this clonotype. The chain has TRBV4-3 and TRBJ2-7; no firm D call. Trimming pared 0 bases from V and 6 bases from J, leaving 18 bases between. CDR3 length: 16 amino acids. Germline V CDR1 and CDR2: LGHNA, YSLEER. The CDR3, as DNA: TGCGCCAGCAGCCAAGACCGCTTCCGGGCGCACTCCGAGCAGTACTTC. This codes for CASSQDRFRAHSEQYF.

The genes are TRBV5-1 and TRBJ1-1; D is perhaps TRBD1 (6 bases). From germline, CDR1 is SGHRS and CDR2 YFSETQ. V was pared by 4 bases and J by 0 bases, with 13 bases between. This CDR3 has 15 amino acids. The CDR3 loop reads CASSLHRELNTEAFF. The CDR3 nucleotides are TGCGCCAGCAGCCTTCACAGGGAACTGAACACTGAAGCTTTCTTT.

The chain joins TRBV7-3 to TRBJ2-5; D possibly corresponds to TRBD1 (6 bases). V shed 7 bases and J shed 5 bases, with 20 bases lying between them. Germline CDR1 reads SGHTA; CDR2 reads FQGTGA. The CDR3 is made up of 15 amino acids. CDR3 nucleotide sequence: TGTGCCAGCACCCCCACCGGGCAGGGGATTGAGACCCAGTACTTC. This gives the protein CASTPTGQGIETQYF.

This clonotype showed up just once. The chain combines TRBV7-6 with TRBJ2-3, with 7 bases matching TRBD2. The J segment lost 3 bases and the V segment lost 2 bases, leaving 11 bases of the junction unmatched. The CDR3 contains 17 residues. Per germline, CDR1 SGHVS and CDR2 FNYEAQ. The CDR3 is CASSLSPAGAFTDTQYF. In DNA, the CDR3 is TGTGCCAGCAGCTTATCCCCTGCGGGAGCATTTACAGATACGCAGTATTTT.

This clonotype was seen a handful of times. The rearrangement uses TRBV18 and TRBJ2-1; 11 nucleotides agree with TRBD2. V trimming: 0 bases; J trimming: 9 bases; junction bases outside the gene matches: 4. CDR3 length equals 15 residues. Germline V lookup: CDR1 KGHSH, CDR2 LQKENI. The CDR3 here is CASSPPVLAGGEQFF. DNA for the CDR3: TGTGCCAGCTCACCACCGGTCCTAGCGGGAGGTGAGCAGTTCTTC.

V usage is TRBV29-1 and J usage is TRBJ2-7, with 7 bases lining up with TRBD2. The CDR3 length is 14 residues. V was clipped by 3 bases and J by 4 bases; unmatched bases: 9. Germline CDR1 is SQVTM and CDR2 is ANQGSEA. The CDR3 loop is CSVELADVGYEQYF. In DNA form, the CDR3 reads TGCAGCGTTGAGCTAGCGGACGTGGGGTACGAGCAGTACTTC.

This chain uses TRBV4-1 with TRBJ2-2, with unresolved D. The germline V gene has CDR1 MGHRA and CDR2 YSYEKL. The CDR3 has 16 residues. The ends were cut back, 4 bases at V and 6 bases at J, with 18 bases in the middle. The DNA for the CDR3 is TGCGCCAGCAGCCCCATCGCCAACACGGTTCCCGGGGAGCTGTTTTTT. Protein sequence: CASSPIANTVPGELFF.

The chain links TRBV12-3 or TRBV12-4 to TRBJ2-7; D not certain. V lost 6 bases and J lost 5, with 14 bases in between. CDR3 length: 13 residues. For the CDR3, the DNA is TGTGCCAGCAGCCACAACCTCCCGGACGAGCAGTACTTC. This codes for CASSHNLPDEQYF.

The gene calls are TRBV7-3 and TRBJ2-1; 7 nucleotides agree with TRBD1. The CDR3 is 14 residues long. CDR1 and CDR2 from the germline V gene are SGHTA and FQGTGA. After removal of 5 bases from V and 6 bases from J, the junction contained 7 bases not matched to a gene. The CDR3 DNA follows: TGTGCCAGCAGCCCTTCGGACAGGCCCAATGAGCAGTTCTTC. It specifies CASSPSDRPNEQFF.

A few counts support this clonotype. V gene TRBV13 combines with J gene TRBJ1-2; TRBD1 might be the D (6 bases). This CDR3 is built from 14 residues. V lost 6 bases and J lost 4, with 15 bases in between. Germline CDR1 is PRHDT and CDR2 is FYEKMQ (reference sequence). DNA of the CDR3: TGTGCCAGCAGGAGGGCAGGGGAGAGCTATGGCTACACCTTC. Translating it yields CASRRAGESYGYTF.

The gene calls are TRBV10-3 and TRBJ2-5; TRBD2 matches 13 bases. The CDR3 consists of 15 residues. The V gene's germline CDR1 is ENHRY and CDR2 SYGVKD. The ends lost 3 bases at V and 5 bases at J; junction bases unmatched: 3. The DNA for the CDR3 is TGTGCCATCAGTGATCCGGGACTAGCGGGGGAGACCCAGTACTTC. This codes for CAISDPGLAGETQYF.

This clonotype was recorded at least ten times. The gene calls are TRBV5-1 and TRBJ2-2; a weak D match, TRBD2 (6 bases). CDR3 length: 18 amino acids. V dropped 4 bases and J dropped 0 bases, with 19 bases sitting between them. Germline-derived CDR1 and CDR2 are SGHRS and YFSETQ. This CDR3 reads CASSLDWTGRPNTGELFF. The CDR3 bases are TGCGCCAGCAGCCTAGACTGGACCGGGAGACCGAACACCGGGGAGCTGTTTTTT. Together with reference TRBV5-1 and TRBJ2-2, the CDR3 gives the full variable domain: KAGVTQTPRYLIKTRGQQVTLSCSPISGHRSVSWYQQTPGQGLQFLFEYFSETQRNKGNFPGRFSGRQFSNSRSEMNVSTLELGDSALYLCASSLDWTGRPNTGELFFGEGSRLTVL.

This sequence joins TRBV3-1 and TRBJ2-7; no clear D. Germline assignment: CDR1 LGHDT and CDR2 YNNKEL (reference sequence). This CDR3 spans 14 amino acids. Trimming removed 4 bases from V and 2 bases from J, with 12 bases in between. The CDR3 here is CASSPRLGPYEQYF. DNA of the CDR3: TGTGCCAGCAGCCCAAGACTTGGACCCTACGAGCAGTACTTC.

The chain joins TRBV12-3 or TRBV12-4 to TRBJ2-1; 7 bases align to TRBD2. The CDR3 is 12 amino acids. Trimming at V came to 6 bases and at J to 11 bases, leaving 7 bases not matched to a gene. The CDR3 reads CASSQTSVKQFF. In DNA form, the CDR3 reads TGTGCCAGCAGCCAAACTAGCGTAAAGCAGTTCTTC.

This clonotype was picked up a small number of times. The DNA of the CDR3 is TGCAGCGTTGTGATCAGGGCCGGGGGCTCCTACAATGAGCAGTTCTTC. Translated: CSVVIRAGGSYNEQFF. The V call is TRBV29-1, the J call TRBJ2-1, with D tentatively TRBD2 (6 bases). The CDR3 is made up of 16 amino acids. Germline lookup yields CDR1 SQVTM and CDR2 ANQGSEA. V gave up 4 bases and J gave up 0 bases, with 16 bases separating them.

The CDR3 spells CSAARGDRGFYEQFF. The DNA of the CDR3 is TGCAGTGCCGCGAGGGGGGACAGGGGTTTTTATGAGCAGTTCTTC. The gene calls are TRBV20-1 and TRBJ2-1, with 10 bases aligning to TRBD1. With V trimmed by 6 bases and J by 8 bases, 13 bases remained unmatched. This CDR3 contains 15 residues. Germline lookup yields CDR1 DFQATT and CDR2 SNEGSKA (reference sequence).

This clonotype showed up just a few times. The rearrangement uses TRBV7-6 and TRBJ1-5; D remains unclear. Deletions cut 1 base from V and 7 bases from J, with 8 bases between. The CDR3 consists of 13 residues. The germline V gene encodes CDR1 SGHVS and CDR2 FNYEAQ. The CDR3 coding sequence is TGTGCCAGCAGCTTAGAGGCAGCCCAGCCCCAGCATTTT. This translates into CASSLEAAQPQHF.